This T cell receptor (beta chain) was identified during a study of blood T cell repertoires in COVID-19 (dated by TCRdb to about 2020). With respect to the entire study: The collaborator samples originated in the United States, Italy and Spain and spanned the acute and convalescent phases of COVID-19. The prospective study material was composed of cDNA or gDNA derived from T cells, B-cell-depleted T cells, or PBMCs. Deeply sampled blood TCRbeta repertoires from subjects exposed to, actively infected with, or recovered from COVID-19 were included in the dataset. The repertoires were released in a freely available public database meant as a resource for research on the immune response to SARS-CoV-2. Samples were obtained from the ongoing ImmuneRACE study (first 160 participants) and from 1,000 to 1,500 subjects provided by 6 global collaborators. A de-identified subject ID, COVID-19 status, age in years and sex were almost always included in the sample metadata. Where HLA class I and class II types were available, the types were taken from metadata supplied by the sample provider, not from assay-based typing.

General study outcomes and caveats: The quantity of clinical and demographic metadata differed by source and by participant and was supplied without curation.

TCRbeta CDR3 regions were amplified from genomic DNA by means of the immunoSEQ Assay, a bias-controlled multiplex PCR. The study's own analysis went as follows. Within the assay, amplification of reference gene primers was used to estimate how many nucleated cells each sample contained. To quantify the absolute abundance of each unique TCRbeta CDR3 rearrangement, sequence reads were collapsed and filtered. For each sample, productive Simpson clonality was calculated by taking the square root of Simpson's diversity index across productive rearrangements. TCRdb retrieved this table from immuneACCESS and kept in-frame rearrangements only. Not all clones are present; in checked studies, unresolved V genes account for under half, and no reason is known for the remainder. D and trimming come from the DNA, and the V and J calls and clone size come from that table. Within this sample are 110,000 or so clones, with roughly 84% of them counted one time only. Of the sample, about 8.5% is held by the ten largest clones.

About this clone: The antigen it binds to is not known. Base quality data are lacking; no much larger clone is found one base away.

The collaborating institutions used their own protocols to collect whole blood in K2EDTA tubes. For TCRbeta analysis, collaborator samples were shipped as frozen whole blood, as isolated PBMCs, or as DNA extracted from either sample type. The specimen was peripheral blood. This receptor was obtained from a middle-aged woman with acute or convalescent COVID-19.

At the DNA level, the sequence is TGCGCCAGCAGCCAACCCACGGCGCTAGCGGGGGCCGCGACCGGGGAGCTGTTTTTT. Protein translation: CASSQPTALAGAATGELFF. The sequence links TRBV4-1 to TRBJ2-2; 10 bases in between match TRBD2. From V the trimming removes 2 bases and from J it removes 5 bases, while the gene matches leave 14 bases of the junction unaccounted for. Reading from cysteine to phenylalanine, the CDR3 counts 19 amino acids. Only the CDR3 DNA stays, 57 bases, in frame from base 1. Per the germline V gene, MGHRA is the CDR1 and YSYEKL is the CDR2.